This T cell receptor beta chain is drawn from a study of cytotoxic CD8 clonotypes in ibrutinib-treated CLL. For the study at large: Patients attained around 25 partial and 2 complete responses; at median approximately 64 months, about 14 remained remitted while around twelve progressed.

This clone appeared a few times. Assay used: immunoSEQ multiplex PCR; TCRdb lists only in-frame clones, some missing. This table has 90,000 to 95,000 clones, roughly three quarters appearing once. The CDR3 consists of 14 residues. Per germline, CDR1 MGHRA and CDR2 YSYEKL. V was trimmed by 0 bases and J by 10 bases, leaving 15 bases between them. The material sequenced was PBMCs, taken after 24 months of ibrutinib treatment. The sequence derives from a human donor with chronic lymphocytic leukemia. The chain combines TRBV4-1 with TRBJ1-1, with a possible D match to TRBD1 (5 bases). CDR3 loop: CASSQDGGLRRAFF. CDR3 coding DNA: TGCGCCAGCAGCCAAGATGGGGGTTTACGTCGAGCTTTCTTT.